These T cell receptor beta chains were read from a single sample in a study of cytomegalovirus exposure and HLA in healthy donors. The repertoire was sequenced with immunoSEQ multiplex PCR; TCRdb's copy has only in-frame clones and lacks some. The table records about 120,000 clones, about 78% of them present only once. The sample taken for sequencing was PBMCs. These TCRs come from a man aged 25 to 45 in good health and CMV-seronegative. The CDR3 runs from the conserved cysteine through the conserved F or W. A D gene is named only where the DNA matches it firmly. A row's size may be missing; if present it is once, few, many or a size class.

>TRBV11-2|-|TRBJ1-5|-
CASSPTFGSNQPQHF
TGTGCCAGCAGCCCGACTTTTGGTAGCAATCAGCCCCAGCATTTT
>TRBV11-2|-|TRBJ2-3|-
CASSLAGLDTQYF
TGTGCCAGCAGCTTGGCGGGGCTAGATACGCAGTATTTT
>TRBV6-1|TRBD1|TRBJ2-7|-
CASRGGQGVREQYF
TGTGCCAGCAGGGGGGGACAGGGGGTTAGGGAGCAGTACTTC
>TRBV7-2|TRBD1|TRBJ1-2|-
CASSLQGAGGYTF
TGTGCCAGCAGCTTGCAGGGGGCCGGTGGCTACACCTTC
>TRBV28|TRBD1|TRBJ2-1|-
CASSTPTLARTGGIEQFF
TGTGCCAGCAGTACCCCTACCCTCGCGCGGACAGGGGGCATTGAGCAGTTCTTC
>TRBV21-1|-|TRBJ2-5|-
CASSRGLVQETQYF
TGTGCCAGCAGCAGAGGACTCGTACAAGAGACCCAGTACTTC
>TRBV11-2|-|TRBJ1-5|-
CASSGSQAPGGNQPQHF
TGTGCCAGCAGCGGGAGCCAAGCCCCTGGTGGCAATCAGCCCCAGCATTTT
>TRBV6-5|TRBD1|TRBJ1-2|once
CASSRDRGNYGYTF
TGTGCCAGCAGTCGGGACAGGGGTAACTATGGCTACACCTTC
>TRBV30|-|TRBJ1-3|-
CAWSVQGAPGNTIYF
TGTGCCTGGAGTGTACAAGGGGCACCTGGAAACACCATATATTTT
>TRBV27|TRBD1|TRBJ2-7|-
CASSFGTGGYEQYF
TGTGCCAGCAGTTTCGGAACAGGGGGCTACGAGCAGTACTTC
>TRBV10-3|-|TRBJ2-7|-
CAIMRLDLYEQYF
TGTGCCATCATGAGACTAGACCTCTACGAGCAGTACTTC
>TRBV15|-|TRBJ1-5|few
CATSRGGSQPQHF
TGTGCCACCAGCAGAGGAGGGAGTCAGCCCCAGCATTTT
>TRBV4-1|-|TRBJ1-2|-
CASSQDGARYGYTF
TGCGCCAGCAGCCAAGATGGGGCGCGGTATGGCTACACCTTC
>TRBV4-3|-|TRBJ2-5|-
CASSQEIGGPEETQYF
TGCGCCAGCAGCCAAGAAATCGGAGGGCCCGAAGAGACCCAGTACTTC
>TRBV19|TRBD1|TRBJ2-1|-
CASSSQGADEQFF
TGTGCCAGTAGTAGTCAGGGGGCGGATGAGCAGTTCTTC